This record covers a single TCR beta chain. Per the original methods: The authors estimated nucleated cell counts from reference gene primer amplification. This table comes from immunoSEQ multiplex PCR, and its TCRdb copy is limited to in-frame clones, with some not included. From that table come the V and J calls and clone size; the DNA was used to work out D and trimming. The sample shows about 81,000 clones, approximately 84% of them seen only once. These data originate in a study of blood T cell repertoires in COVID-19. Study at large: The United States, Italy and Spain were the sources of the acute and convalescent COVID-19 samples. T cells, B-cell-depleted T cells, or PBMCs provided the cDNA or gDNA that served as material.

Input material: peripheral blood. The TCR was taken from a human donor in a cohort sampled during active COVID-19.

DNA of the CDR3: TGTGCCAGCAGTGAGAGACAGGGAACAGTTGGAAACACCATATATTTT. This codes for CASSERQGTVGNTIYF. The chain uses TRBV6-1 and TRBJ1-3, with 7 bases that match TRBD1. Germline-derived CDR1 and CDR2 are MNHNS and SASEGT. This CDR3 contains 16 residues. Trimming cost V 3 bases and J 3 bases; bases outside gene matches: 8.